This T cell receptor beta chain is drawn from a study of radiotherapy plus CTLA-4 blockade in lung cancer. Study-level information: Objective responses were recorded in around 18% of patients, with disease control recorded in about 30%.

Treatment of patients with chemo-refractory metastatic non-small-cell lung cancer consisted of focal radiation plus CTLA-4 blockade with ipilimumab. Profiling relied on immunoSEQ multiplex PCR, and the TCRdb table lists in-frame clones only, not all of them. In the table there are about 49,000 clones, 70% to 90% of which are singletons. Concerning this clone itself: The antigen remains unidentified.

The germline CDR1 and CDR2 sequences are SNHLY and FYNNEI. The CDR3 consists of 16 residues. Trimming cost V 7 bases and J 6 bases, with 21 bases left between them. Regarding the study as a whole: TCR clones originating in tumors grew in number in blood after radiotherapy plus ipilimumab. Increased serum interferon-beta after radiation also reportedly predicted response strongly.

The chain employs TRBV2 and TRBJ2-2, with D tentatively TRBD2 (7 bases). The clonotype was recovered from a human donor with non-small cell lung cancer whose response to radiotherapy plus ipilimumab could not be evaluated. The sequencing used peripheral blood, collected from a patient treated with radiotherapy plus ipilimumab. For the CDR3, the DNA is TGTGCCAGCACCGCCCGGGGGGCTAGCCAGGCCGGGGAGCTGTTTTTT. It is translated as CASTARGASQAGELFF. Filled out from reference TRBV2 and TRBJ2-2, the complete variable domain reads EPEVTQTPSHQVTQMGQEVILRCVPISNHLYFYWYRQILGQKVEFLVSFYNNEISEKSEIFDDQFSVERPDGSNFTLKIRSTKLEDSAMYFCASTARGASQAGELFFGEGSRLTVL.